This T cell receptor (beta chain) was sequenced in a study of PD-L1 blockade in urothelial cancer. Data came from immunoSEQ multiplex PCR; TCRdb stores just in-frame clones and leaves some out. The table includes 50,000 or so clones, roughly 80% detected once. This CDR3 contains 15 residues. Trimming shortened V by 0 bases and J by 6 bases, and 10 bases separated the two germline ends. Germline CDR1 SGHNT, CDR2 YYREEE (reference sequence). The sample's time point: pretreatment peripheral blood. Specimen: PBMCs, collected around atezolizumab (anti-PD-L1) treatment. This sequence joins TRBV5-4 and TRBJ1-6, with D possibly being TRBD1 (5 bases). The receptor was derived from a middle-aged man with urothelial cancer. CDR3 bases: TGTGCCAGCAGCTTGGCCCAGGGCCGTAATTCACCCCTCCACTTT. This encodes CASSLAQGRNSPLHF.